The rows below give T cell receptor beta chains drawn from one sample of a study of human T cells and chemical hapten exposure. TCRdb re-analysed the RACE reads in MiXCR, keeping a single row per CDR3 protein. In the table there are around 180,000 distinct CDR3 sequences, around 30% of which are singletons. The sequencing used whole blood, collected in connection with sensitization to the hapten diphenylcyclopropenone (DPC). The receptor set was obtained from a woman under 40 with alopecia areata. Some clones in this sample may be carry-over from other donors' samples. The CDR3 runs from the conserved cysteine through the conserved F or W. D genes are given only for firm matches. Where a row states a size, it is once, few, many or the class of an expanded clone; other rows omit it.

CDR3 protein: CSAKPGLATDTQYF
CDR3 DNA: TGCAGTGCTAAACCGGGACTGGCGACAGATACGCAGTATTTT
clone size: .
D gene: .
V gene: TRBV20-1
J gene: TRBJ2-3

CDR3 protein: CASSPFRGASYEQYF
CDR3 DNA: TGTGCCAGCAGCCCCTTCCGGGGGGCCTCCTACGAGCAGTACTTC
clone size: .
D gene: .
V gene: TRBV14
J gene: TRBJ2-7

CDR3 protein: CASSPGGVRQPQHF
CDR3 DNA: TGTGCCAGCAGCCCAGGGGGGGTGCGGCAGCCCCAGCATTTT
clone size: .
D gene: TRBD1
V gene: TRBV6-2/TRBV6-3
J gene: TRBJ1-5

CDR3 protein: CASSPGGSIDEQFF
CDR3 DNA: TGTGCCAGCAGCCCCGGCGGGAGTATCGATGAGCAGTTCTTC
clone size: .
D gene: TRBD2
V gene: TRBV11-2
J gene: TRBJ2-1

CDR3 protein: CSASPATSGRYGSYNEQFF
CDR3 DNA: TGCAGTGCTTCCCCCGCAACTAGCGGGAGGTACGGCTCCTACAATGAGCAGTTCTTC
clone size: few
D gene: TRBD2
V gene: TRBV20-1
J gene: TRBJ2-1

CDR3 protein: CASSQGQPNSPLHF
CDR3 DNA: TGCGCCAGCAGCCAAGGGCAACCTAATTCACCCCTCCACTTT
clone size: few
D gene: .
V gene: TRBV4-1
J gene: TRBJ1-6

CDR3 protein: CASTRGSGELFF
CDR3 DNA: TGTGCCAGCACACGGGGTTCCGGGGAGCTGTTTTTT
clone size: once
D gene: .
V gene: TRBV4-2
J gene: TRBJ2-2

CDR3 protein: CASSLEAGGSYNEQFF
CDR3 DNA: TGTGCCAGCAGCTTAGAAGCGGGGGGCTCCTACAATGAGCAGTTCTTC
clone size: .
D gene: TRBD2
V gene: TRBV7-2
J gene: TRBJ2-1

CDR3 protein: CASSKEREISGANVLTF
CDR3 DNA: TGTGCCAGCAGCAAAGAGCGGGAGATCTCTGGGGCCAACGTCCTGACTTTC
clone size: few
D gene: .
V gene: TRBV21-1
J gene: TRBJ2-6

CDR3 protein: CASSSVNNEQFF
CDR3 DNA: TGTGCCAGCAGTTCTGTCAACAATGAGCAGTTCTTC
clone size: .
D gene: .
V gene: TRBV6-5
J gene: TRBJ2-1

CDR3 protein: CASSSPVRGEQYF
CDR3 DNA: TGTGCCAGCAGTTCCCCGGTAAGGGGCGAGCAGTACTTC
clone size: few
D gene: .
V gene: TRBV28
J gene: TRBJ2-7

CDR3 protein: CASSLLTGYGYTF
CDR3 DNA: TGTGCCAGCAGTTTGCTAACAGGCTATGGCTACACCTTC
clone size: few
D gene: .
V gene: TRBV27
J gene: TRBJ1-2

CDR3 protein: CASSFAGQKQASYGYTF
CDR3 DNA: TGTGCCAGCAGTTTCGCTGGTCAAAAACAGGCCTCCTATGGCTACACCTTC
clone size: few
D gene: .
V gene: TRBV7-9
J gene: TRBJ1-2

CDR3 protein: CASSLGDPDYNEQFF
CDR3 DNA: TGTGCCAGCAGTTTAGGGGACCCCGATTACAATGAGCAGTTCTTC
clone size: .
D gene: .
V gene: TRBV28
J gene: TRBJ2-1

CDR3 protein: CASSLYRGGTDTQYF
CDR3 DNA: TGTGCCAGCAGTTTATACAGGGGGGGCACAGATACGCAGTATTTT
clone size: .
D gene: TRBD1
V gene: TRBV28
J gene: TRBJ2-3

CDR3 protein: CASRDPEPEKLFF
CDR3 DNA: TGTGCCAGCAGGGATCCCGAGCCTGAAAAACTGTTTTTT
clone size: .
D gene: .
V gene: TRBV28
J gene: TRBJ1-4

CDR3 protein: CASSIDQNYGYTF
CDR3 DNA: TGTGCCAGCAGCATCGACCAGAACTATGGCTACACCTTC
clone size: .
D gene: .
V gene: TRBV7-2
J gene: TRBJ1-2

CDR3 protein: CASSLRVPSGTDEQYF
CDR3 DNA: TGTGCCAGCAGCCTTCGGGTGCCTAGCGGGACAGACGAGCAGTACTTC
clone size: few
D gene: TRBD2
V gene: TRBV3-1
J gene: TRBJ2-7

CDR3 protein: CASSSGLAGVATSEQFF
CDR3 DNA: TGTGCCAGCAGTTCGGGACTAGCGGGAGTGGCTACCAGTGAGCAGTTCTTC
clone size: .
D gene: TRBD2
V gene: TRBV28
J gene: TRBJ2-1

CDR3 protein: CASGGLQRGTQYF
CDR3 DNA: TGTGCCAGCGGGGGGCTTCAGCGAGGTACGCAGTATTTT
clone size: few
D gene: .
V gene: TRBV6-2/TRBV6-3
J gene: TRBJ2-3

CDR3 protein: CASSPGQTETQYF
CDR3 DNA: TGTGCCAGCAGCCCGGGTCAGACGGAGACCCAGTACTTC
clone size: .
D gene: .
V gene: TRBV28
J gene: TRBJ2-5

CDR3 protein: CSATELGTARQPQHF
CDR3 DNA: TGCAGTGCTACGGAACTCGGGACAGCCAGACAGCCCCAGCATTTT
clone size: .
D gene: TRBD1
V gene: TRBV20-1
J gene: TRBJ1-5

CDR3 protein: CASSPWPTSGSTDTQYF
CDR3 DNA: TGTGCCAGCAGCCCTTGGCCAACTAGCGGGAGCACAGATACGCAGTATTTT
clone size: .
D gene: TRBD2
V gene: TRBV28
J gene: TRBJ2-3

CDR3 protein: CASSGRDRYEQYF
CDR3 DNA: TGTGCCAGCAGCGGCCGGGACAGGTACGAGCAGTACTTC
clone size: few
D gene: TRBD1
V gene: TRBV5-6
J gene: TRBJ2-7

CDR3 protein: CASSLDSAGTEAFF
CDR3 DNA: TGCGCCAGCAGCTTAGACTCCGCGGGCACTGAAGCTTTCTTT
clone size: few
D gene: .
V gene: TRBV5-1
J gene: TRBJ1-1

CDR3 protein: CATSRGSNTGELFF
CDR3 DNA: TGTGCCACCAGCAGAGGAAGTAACACCGGGGAGCTGTTTTTT
clone size: few
D gene: .
V gene: TRBV15
J gene: TRBJ2-2

CDR3 protein: CASSVGMGEAFF
CDR3 DNA: TGTGCCAGCAGCGTAGGTATGGGGGAAGCTTTCTTT
clone size: .
D gene: .
V gene: TRBV9
J gene: TRBJ1-1

CDR3 protein: CASTPGRAATFYGYTF
CDR3 DNA: TGCGCCAGCACGCCCGGCAGGGCCGCGACCTTTTATGGCTACACCTTC
clone size: .
D gene: .
V gene: TRBV5-1
J gene: TRBJ1-2

CDR3 protein: CASSYSGGQVELFF
CDR3 DNA: TGTGCCAGCAGTTACTCGGGGGGACAAGTGGAGCTGTTTTTT
clone size: few
D gene: .
V gene: TRBV6-2/TRBV6-3
J gene: TRBJ2-2

CDR3 protein: CSASSGWTAQNQPQHF
CDR3 DNA: TGCAGTGCTAGTTCAGGTTGGACAGCCCAGAATCAGCCCCAGCATTTT
clone size: .
D gene: .
V gene: TRBV20-1
J gene: TRBJ1-5

CDR3 protein: CASRERGRSEKLFF
CDR3 DNA: TGTGCCAGCAGGGAAAGGGGAAGGAGTGAAAAACTGTTTTTT
clone size: .
D gene: .
V gene: TRBV2
J gene: TRBJ1-4

CDR3 protein: CASSLAGRGNYNEQFF
CDR3 DNA: TGTGCCAGCAGCTTAGCGGGGCGGGGAAACTACAATGAGCAGTTCTTC
clone size: .
D gene: .
V gene: TRBV7-2
J gene: TRBJ2-1

CDR3 protein: CASSSGHEDAFF
CDR3 DNA: TGTGCCAGCAGTTCCGGACACGAAGACGCTTTCTTT
clone size: few
D gene: .
V gene: TRBV28
J gene: TRBJ1-1

CDR3 protein: CSVLSDHQETQYF
CDR3 DNA: TGCAGCGTTCTGTCCGACCACCAAGAGACCCAGTACTTC
clone size: many
D gene: .
V gene: TRBV29-1
J gene: TRBJ2-5

CDR3 protein: CASTGFLRDIQYF
CDR3 DNA: TGTGCCAGCACTGGTTTTCTGAGGGACATTCAGTACTTC
clone size: few
D gene: .
V gene: TRBV2
J gene: TRBJ2-4

CDR3 protein: CASSPSGSNEQFF
CDR3 DNA: TGTGCCAGCAGCCCTAGTGGGTCCAATGAGCAGTTCTTC
clone size: many
D gene: .
V gene: TRBV7-9
J gene: TRBJ2-1

CDR3 protein: CSAWTGSTDTQYF
CDR3 DNA: TGCAGCGCTTGGACAGGGTCCACAGATACGCAGTATTTT
clone size: few
D gene: TRBD1
V gene: TRBV29-1
J gene: TRBJ2-3

CDR3 protein: CASRLGSEGAGELFF
CDR3 DNA: TGTGCCAGCAGATTAGGGTCGGAAGGCGCCGGGGAGCTGTTTTTT
clone size: few
D gene: .
V gene: TRBV2
J gene: TRBJ2-2

CDR3 protein: CASSLFGGGAYEQYF
CDR3 DNA: TGTGCCAGCAGTTTATTCGGCGGGGGGGCCTACGAGCAGTACTTC
clone size: few
D gene: TRBD2
V gene: TRBV28
J gene: TRBJ2-7

CDR3 protein: CARSLDRDSRGNQPQHF
CDR3 DNA: TGTGCCAGAAGCTTGGACAGGGACAGTAGAGGCAATCAGCCCCAGCATTTT
clone size: .
D gene: TRBD1
V gene: TRBV5-3
J gene: TRBJ1-5

CDR3 protein: CSARDLRSGIYEQYF
CDR3 DNA: TGCAGTGCTAGAGATCTCCGTAGCGGGATCTACGAGCAGTACTTC
clone size: .
D gene: TRBD2
V gene: TRBV20-1
J gene: TRBJ2-7

CDR3 protein: CASSRPDRYTF
CDR3 DNA: TGTGCCAGCAGCCGACCAGATCGCTACACCTTC
clone size: many
D gene: .
V gene: TRBV9
J gene: TRBJ1-2

CDR3 protein: CSVRNKMNTEAFF
CDR3 DNA: TGCAGCGTACGGAATAAAATGAACACTGAAGCTTTCTTT
clone size: few
D gene: .
V gene: TRBV29-1
J gene: TRBJ1-1

CDR3 protein: CASSATNRKLFF
CDR3 DNA: TGTGCCAGCAGCGCAACCAATAGAAAACTGTTTTTT
clone size: .
D gene: .
V gene: TRBV7-2
J gene: TRBJ1-4

CDR3 protein: CASSLPGRPISVLTF
CDR3 DNA: TGTGCCAGCAGCTTACCGGGACGCCCAATCAGCGTCCTGACTTTC
clone size: .
D gene: .
V gene: TRBV7-2
J gene: TRBJ2-6

CDR3 protein: CSARDWGGPNTEAFF
CDR3 DNA: TGCAGTGCTAGAGATTGGGGGGGCCCGAACACTGAAGCTTTCTTT
clone size: .
D gene: .
V gene: TRBV20-1
J gene: TRBJ1-1

CDR3 protein: CSVLDRTKAYGYTF
CDR3 DNA: TGCAGCGTCTTGGACAGGACCAAGGCCTATGGCTACACCTTC
clone size: .
D gene: TRBD1
V gene: TRBV29-1
J gene: TRBJ1-2

CDR3 protein: CASSLGAEQFF
CDR3 DNA: TGTGCCAGCAGCTTAGGAGCTGAGCAGTTCTTC
clone size: few
D gene: .
V gene: TRBV7-3
J gene: TRBJ2-1

CDR3 protein: CASSSLGNEQFF
CDR3 DNA: TGTGCCAGCAGCTCCCTAGGGAATGAGCAGTTCTTC
clone size: few
D gene: .
V gene: TRBV7-9
J gene: TRBJ2-1

CDR3 protein: CAWSLVSSTEAFF
CDR3 DNA: TGTGCCTGGAGTTTAGTCTCGTCCACTGAAGCTTTCTTT
clone size: .
D gene: .
V gene: TRBV30
J gene: TRBJ1-1

CDR3 protein: CASSAGTAMNTEAFF
CDR3 DNA: TGTGCCAGCAGTGCAGGGACAGCCATGAACACTGAAGCTTTCTTT
clone size: once
D gene: TRBD1
V gene: TRBV6-1
J gene: TRBJ1-1

CDR3 protein: CASSQLTGAYNSPLHF
CDR3 DNA: TGCGCCAGCAGCCAATTGACAGGGGCGTATAATTCACCCCTCCACTTT
clone size: once
D gene: TRBD1
V gene: TRBV4-1
J gene: TRBJ1-6

CDR3 protein: CAISESRQAFYEQYF
CDR3 DNA: TGTGCCATCAGTGAGTCGCGACAGGCCTTCTACGAGCAGTACTTC
clone size: .
D gene: .
V gene: TRBV10-3
J gene: TRBJ2-7

CDR3 protein: CASSVALTGELFF
CDR3 DNA: TGTGCCAGCAGCGTAGCTCTTACCGGGGAGCTGTTTTTT
clone size: few
D gene: .
V gene: TRBV9
J gene: TRBJ2-2

CDR3 protein: CAISVGDRGLSGANVLTF
CDR3 DNA: TGTGCCATCAGTGTGGGGGACAGGGGGCTCAGTGGGGCCAACGTCCTGACTTTC
clone size: .
D gene: TRBD1
V gene: TRBV10-3
J gene: TRBJ2-6